The clone carrying this T cell receptor (beta chain) was recorded many times. The study defined stable Graves' hyperthyroidism as no ophthalmopathy progression within 18 months. The PBMCs were sourced from fresh peripheral blood (about 9.7 ml). The CDR3 is 15 amino acids. Germline CDR1 and CDR2: LGHDT and YNNKEL (reference sequence). V dropped 4 bases and J dropped 8; count of bases not matched to a gene: 6. The data derive from a study of T cells in Graves' hyperthyroidism and ophthalmopathy. Amplification of TCR beta CDR3 regions was performed using RNA transcripts as template. The TCR CDR3 was amplified in a first-round RT-PCR using the HTBI primer set. Via MiXCR, TCRdb re-called the multiplex PCR reads, giving one row per CDR3 protein. Counted here are around 620,000 distinct CDR3 sequences, roughly 15% occurring once; the ten biggest clones make up less than 4.5%.

The sequenced sample consisted of blood. The rearrangement joins TRBV3-1 to TRBJ2-1, with 12 bases lining up with TRBD2. The source of this sequence is a woman aged 30 to 39 with Graves' hyperthyroidism. In DNA, the CDR3 is TGTGCCAGCAGCCCCGTGACTAGCGGGGGTGATGAGCAGTTCTTC. Translated: CASSPVTSGGDEQFF.